This T cell receptor beta chain was obtained from a study of T cell responses to AZD1222 COVID-19 vaccine. In this sample, this clone turned up once. The V gene end was trimmed by 5 bases and the J gene end by 3 bases; junction bases not matched to a gene: 4. Germline lookup yields CDR1 KGHSH and CDR2 LQKENI. CDR3 length equals 15 residues. Sequencing was performed with immunoSEQ multiplex PCR; in TCRdb, only in-frame clones are kept and a portion is missing. The data show 100,000 to 150,000 clones, about 89% seen once. The sample in question was peripheral blood, obtained on day 0 of AZD1222 vaccination. This clonotype was sampled from an adult in good health. V is TRBV18 and J is TRBJ2-1; 10 bases fit TRBD2. CDR3 DNA: TGTGCCAGCTCAACGGGACTAGCGATCTACAATGAGCAGTTCTTC. The encoded protein is CASSTGLAIYNEQFF.